These T cell receptor beta chains were read from a single sample in a study of OX40 agonist ivuxolimab in advanced cancers. Measured with immunoSEQ multiplex PCR; TCRdb has only the in-frame clones, and not every one. This table has about 79,000 clones, 70% to 90% appearing once. The sequencing used CD4+ or CD8+ T cells sorted from blood, collected in a trial of the OX40 agonist ivuxolimab. The receptors stem from an adult with an advanced solid tumor such as melanoma, head and neck, liver or kidney cancer. The CDR3 runs from the conserved cysteine through the conserved F or W. Fields, in order: D gene, clone size, V gene, J gene, CDR3 length, CDR3 DNA, CDR3 protein. The D gene is left open where the match is weak. Only part of the rows carry a size: once, few, many, or a class if the clone is expanded.

TRBD1	NA	TRBV4-3	TRBJ2-6	20	TGCGCCAGCAGCCAAGATAGATTTGGGACAGGGGCCCCTGGGGCCAACGTCCTGACTTTC	CASSQDRFGTGAPGANVLTF
NA	NA	TRBV6-1	TRBJ2-7	14	TGTGCCAGCAGGCGAGACGGACAGTCCTACGAGCAGTACTTC	CASRRDGQSYEQYF
NA	NA	TRBV29-1	TRBJ2-1	12	TGCAGCGTTTACACAGGGTTCAATGAGCAGTTCTTC	CSVYTGFNEQFF
TRBD2	once	TRBV11-3	TRBJ2-2	16	TGTGCCAGCAGCTCCGGTAGCGGGAGAGGAGGCGGGGAGCTGTTTTTT	CASSSGSGRGGGELFF
NA	NA	TRBV7-2	TRBJ2-6	18	TGTGCCAGCAGCTTAGAGGGGCAGGGTTTCTCTGGGGCCAACGTCCTGACTTTC	CASSLEGQGFSGANVLTF
NA	NA	TRBV2	TRBJ1-6	13	TGTGCCAGCAGAACAGGGTGGAATTCACCCCTCCACTTT	CASRTGWNSPLHF
TRBD1	NA	TRBV2	TRBJ2-3	15	TGTGCCAGCAGTGACCCCACAGGGGCCGGAGATACGCAGTATTTT	CASSDPTGAGDTQYF
NA	NA	TRBV11-2	TRBJ2-5	15	TGTGCCAGCAGCTTAGAACGGATCTTTGGGGAGACCCAGTACTTC	CASSLERIFGETQYF
NA	NA	TRBV5-5	TRBJ1-6	15	TGTGCCAGCAGCTTGACAGTGGCCGGGGATTCACCCCTCCACTTT	CASSLTVAGDSPLHF
TRBD1	NA	TRBV9	TRBJ1-2	14	TGTGCCAGCAGCGCCCAGGGGGGAAGCTATGGCTACACCTTC	CASSAQGGSYGYTF
NA	NA	TRBV7-2	TRBJ1-2	15	TGTGCCAGCAGCGTGAGTGGAGCCCAGGGGAGAGGCTACACCTTC	CASSVSGAQGRGYTF
NA	NA	TRBV7-2	TRBJ2-6	15	TGTGCCAGCAGCTCCCAGGGGCCCGGGGCCAACGTCCTGACTTTC	CASSSQGPGANVLTF
TRBD1	NA	TRBV6-1	TRBJ1-5	15	TGTGCCAGCAGTGGAGGAGGGGGCGGCAATCAGCCCCAGCATTTT	CASSGGGGGNQPQHF
TRBD1	NA	TRBV19	TRBJ2-7	13	TGTGCCAGTAGTACCGGGACAGTAGGTGAGCAGTACTTC	CASSTGTVGEQYF
NA	NA	TRBV27	TRBJ2-2	14	TGTGCCAGCAGTTTCTCTATTATAACCGGGGAGCTGTTTTTT	CASSFSIITGELFF
NA	NA	TRBV11-2	TRBJ2-5	11	TGTGCCAGCAGCTTTCGCGAGACCCAGTACTTC	CASSFRETQYF
NA	NA	TRBV7-3	TRBJ1-1	13	TGTGCCAGCAGCTTATCGGGGGGAACTGAAGCTTTCTTT	CASSLSGGTEAFF
NA	once	TRBV6-5	TRBJ2-7	12	TGTGCCAGCAGCCCGAGGGGCTACGAGCAGTACTTC	CASSPRGYEQYF
NA	NA	TRBV6-5	TRBJ1-2	13	TGTGCCAGCAGTGATGTACTAATTCGTGGCTACACCTTC	CASSDVLIRGYTF
TRBD1	NA	TRBV7-6	TRBJ2-7	13	TGTGCCAGCAGCCCCAGCGGACAGGGCGGGCAGTACTTC	CASSPSGQGGQYF
NA	NA	TRBV29-1	TRBJ2-1	12	TGCAGCGTTGGGTTTTACTACAATGAGCAGTTCTTC	CSVGFYYNEQFF
NA	NA	TRBV30	TRBJ1-5	14	TGTGCCTGGAATTGGGGGGATAGCAATCAGCCCCAGCATTTT	CAWNWGDSNQPQHF
TRBD1	NA	TRBV19	TRBJ1-6	14	TGTGCCAGTAGGGACAGGGGTAACAATTCACCCCTCCACTTT	CASRDRGNNSPLHF
TRBD1	NA	TRBV19	TRBJ1-2	14	TGTGCCAGTCAAACACAGGGGGCCTTACGGGGCTACACCTTC	CASQTQGALRGYTF
TRBD2	NA	TRBV19	TRBJ2-7	20	TGTGCCCGAGGCAGGGGAAGAAGGACTAGCGGGAGGGCTGGTTCCTACGAGCAGTACTTC	CARGRGRRTSGRAGSYEQYF
TRBD1	NA	TRBV4-2	TRBJ1-5	19	TGTGCCAGCATAAACCCCGGGACAGGGGGCGTAAGGGGCAATCAGCCCCAGCATTTT	CASINPGTGGVRGNQPQHF
NA	NA	TRBV15	TRBJ1-3	15	TGTGCCACCAGCCCTCGGCAGGGAACTGGAAACACCATATATTTT	CATSPRQGTGNTIYF
NA	few	TRBV19	TRBJ1-1	14	TGTGCCAGTAGTATAACTGAGCGACGCCATGAAGCTTTCTTT	CASSITERRHEAFF
TRBD1	NA	TRBV10-1	TRBJ1-3	15	TGCGCCAGCAGTGCACAGGGGGGCACTGGAAACACCATATATTTT	CASSAQGGTGNTIYF
NA	NA	TRBV14	TRBJ2-3	13	TGTGCCAGCAGCTATGCGGGGACAGATACGCAGTATTTT	CASSYAGTDTQYF
NA	few	TRBV5-1	TRBJ1-3	15	TGCGCCAGCAGCTTGGAAGCTACCCTCGGAAACACCATATATTTT	CASSLEATLGNTIYF
NA	once	TRBV19	TRBJ2-3	14	TGTGCCAGTACCCCATACGGGGGCCTCGATACGCAGTATTTT	CASTPYGGLDTQYF
NA	once	TRBV19	TRBJ2-1	10	TGTGCCTCGGGACACAATGAGCAGTTCTTC	CASGHNEQFF
NA	NA	TRBV5-1	TRBJ2-7	18	TGCGCCAGCAGCTTGAGGGGGGATCAGGTGCGGTTGTCCTACGAGCAGTACTTC	CASSLRGDQVRLSYEQYF
NA	NA	TRBV6-5	TRBJ1-1	15	TGTGCCAGCAGTTACATTGGGCAGGGAAACACTGAAGCTTTCTTT	CASSYIGQGNTEAFF
NA	NA	TRBV7-3	TRBJ2-5	16	TGTGCCAGCAGCTTATTTGGGCGAACGTCCCTGGAGACCCAGTACTTC	CASSLFGRTSLETQYF
NA	NA	TRBV10-3	TRBJ1-2	14	TGTGCCATCAGTGAGTCAGGGGGAACGGGAGGCTACACCTTC	CAISESGGTGGYTF
NA	NA	TRBV2	TRBJ2-5	15	TGTGCCAGCAGTGGCCCGGGGACCCGCCAAGAGACCCAGTACTTC	CASSGPGTRQETQYF
NA	NA	TRBV9	TRBJ2-3	16	TGTGCCAGCAGCGTAGATGGGTTTTCTAGCACAGATACGCAGTATTTT	CASSVDGFSSTDTQYF
TRBD1	NA	TRBV10-3	TRBJ2-2	16	TGTGCCATCAGTGAGGGTATGACAGGGAAAACCGGGGAGCTGTTTTTT	CAISEGMTGKTGELFF
NA	NA	TRBV7-2	TRBJ2-2	12	TGTGCCAGCAGCTTAAGTATCGGGGAGCTGTTTTTT	CASSLSIGELFF
NA	NA	TRBV6-1	TRBJ2-7	13	TGTGCCCTTCAGAAGGGATGGGGCTACGAGCAGTACTTC	CALQKGWGYEQYF
NA	NA	TRBV2	TRBJ2-2	15	TGTGCCAGCAGTGAGAGACAGATGAACACCGGGGAGCTGTTTTTT	CASSERQMNTGELFF
NA	NA	TRBV7-3	TRBJ1-1	15	TGTGCCAGCAGCTTAACTGTGACAGGGAACACTGAAGCTTTCTTT	CASSLTVTGNTEAFF
NA	NA	TRBV6-6	TRBJ2-7	15	TGTGCCAGCAGTTACCTCTCAGGACCCTCCTACGAGCAGTACTTC	CASSYLSGPSYEQYF
TRBD2	NA	TRBV7-3	TRBJ2-1	16	TGTGCCAGCAGCCTATCCCGACTAGCGGGGGCCGGTGAGCAGTTCTTC	CASSLSRLAGAGEQFF
NA	NA	TRBV10-3	TRBJ2-5	15	TGTGCCATCAGTGAGTCGAACAGCCCGGGTGAGACCCAGTACTTC	CAISESNSPGETQYF
NA	once	TRBV2	TRBJ1-5	14	TGTGCCAGCAGGGAGACAGTTAGCAATCAGCCCCAGCATTTT	CASRETVSNQPQHF
NA	NA	TRBV15	TRBJ1-3	15	TGTGCCACCAGCAGGATAGGTTCAGGAGGAAACACCATATATTTT	CATSRIGSGGNTIYF
NA	NA	TRBV5-1	TRBJ2-7	17	TGCGCCAGCAGAGCGGCCTTGGGACTACCCGGCAGGGGCGAGCAGTACTTC	CASRAALGLPGRGEQYF
NA	NA	TRBV7-3	TRBJ2-5	13	TGTGCCAGCAGCTTAAACTGGGGAGAGACCCAGTACTTC	CASSLNWGETQYF
TRBD1	NA	TRBV19	TRBJ2-7	15	TGTGCCAGTAGTATTCAGACAGGGGGAATCTACGAGCAGTACTTC	CASSIQTGGIYEQYF
TRBD1	NA	TRBV9	TRBJ1-4	17	TGTGCCAGCAGCCCCGGGACAGGGGGCGGCGGTAATGAAAAACTGTTTTTT	CASSPGTGGGGNEKLFF